The 21 T cell receptor beta chains below all came from one sample that was sequenced in a study of blood T cell repertoires in COVID-19. The data were produced by immunoSEQ multiplex PCR, yet TCRdb's version contains in-frame clones alone and is incomplete. The sample includes about 370,000 clones, around 87% of them seen just once. Sequencing used peripheral blood. The receptors shown here come from a woman aged 25-40 years with COVID-19, enrolled during active disease.

The rearrangement links TRBV6-6 to TRBJ1-1; 7 bases are a match to TRBD1. Germline lookup yields CDR1 MNHNY and CDR2 SVGAGI (reference sequence). The trim removed 6 bases at V and 7 bases at J, leaving 14 bases unmatched. This CDR3 comprises 15 residues. DNA for the CDR3: TGTGCCAGCAGCCGTCCGACAGGGTTTGGAAATGAAGCTTTCTTT. This sequence encodes CASSRPTGFGNEAFF.

On this clone: Other nucleotide sequences in the sample specify the same CDR3. The J gene is TRBJ2-1, the V gene TRBV7-9; 16 bases fit TRBD2. There are 16 residues in the CDR3. Trimming took 4 bases from V and 7 from J; bases not matched to a gene: 4. Germline V gene lookup returns CDR1 SEHNR and CDR2 FQNEAQ (reference sequence). The CDR3 DNA reads TGTGCCAGCAGCTCTCCGGGACTAGCGGGAGGGAATGAGCAGTTCTTC. It translates to CASSSPGLAGGNEQFF.

This sequence joins TRBV5-1 and TRBJ1-1; 9 bases are a match to TRBD1. The CDR3 covers 16 residues. CDR1 is SGHRS and CDR2 is YFSETQ in the germline V gene. With V trimmed by 2 bases and J by 1 base, 6 bases remained unmatched. The CDR3, as DNA: TGCGCCAGCAGCTTTCGGACAGGGGTGGGGAACACTGAAGCTTTCTTT. Residues: CASSFRTGVGNTEAFF.

The chain links TRBV6-1 to TRBJ1-3; D gene uncertain. The germline gives CDR1 MNHNS, CDR2 SASEGT. V lost 2 bases, J lost 0 bases, and 14 bases lay in between. The CDR3 extends over 17 amino acids. The CDR3 DNA sequence: TGTGCCAGCAGTGAATCGTTCCGCGGTGTCTCTGGAAACACCATATATTTT. Protein product: CASSESFRGVSGNTIYF.

The V gene is TRBV2, the J gene TRBJ2-7, with 13 bases that match TRBD2. V dropped 2 bases and J dropped 5; count of bases not matched to a gene: 3. This CDR3 has 15 residues. CDR1 and CDR2 (germline): SNHLY, FYNNEI. In DNA, the CDR3 is TGTGCCAGCAGTGAAACAGGACTAGCGGGAGACGAGCAGTACTTC. It encodes CASSETGLAGDEQYF.

Concerning this clone: Other nucleotide sequences from this sample produce the same CDR3. The V call is TRBV7-3, the J call TRBJ2-2, with D uncertain. Trimming cost V 5 bases and J 0 bases, with 10 bases left between them. The germline V gene has CDR1 SGHTA and CDR2 FQGTGA. This CDR3 is 15 amino acids long. The DNA of the CDR3 is TGTGCCAGCAGCCCCCGCGGAGCGAACACCGGGGAGCTGTTTTTT. Its translation: CASSPRGANTGELFF.

The chain uses TRBV4-3 and TRBJ2-4; no firm D call. Germline assignment: CDR1 LGHNA and CDR2 YSLEER. V lost 1 base and J 0 bases, leaving 4 bases between the germline ends. This CDR3 region has 14 residues. The CDR3 nucleotides are TGCGCCAGCAGCCAAGGGCTAGCCAAAAACATTCAGTACTTC. Translated: CASSQGLAKNIQYF.

V is TRBV6-1 and J is TRBJ2-1; TRBD2 aligns across 8 bases. The V gene's germline CDR1 is MNHNS and CDR2 SASEGT. The CDR3 consists of 17 residues. V lost 4 bases to trimming and J lost 6 bases; unmatched junction nucleotides: 14. The CDR3 DNA follows: TGTGCCAGCAGTGTCTCGTGGGGACTAGTGGGGCCCAATGAGCAGTTCTTC. It is translated as CASSVSWGLVGPNEQFF.

CDR3 nucleotides: TGTGCCAGCTCCCGGGGGAATGAGCAGTTCTTC. Translating gives CASSRGNEQFF. This chain links TRBV2 with TRBJ2-1; tentative D call: TRBD2 (6 bases). CDR3 length equals 11 residues. Germline CDR1 and CDR2: SNHLY and FYNNEI. V lost 8 bases to trimming and J lost 7 bases, with 9 bases between them.

V usage is TRBV19 and J usage is TRBJ2-7, with D possibly TRBD1 on 5 matching bases. The germline V gene encodes CDR1 LNHDA and CDR2 SQIVND (reference sequence). V gave up 3 bases and J gave up 0 bases, with 9 bases separating them. CDR3 length: 14 amino acids. The CDR3 loop reads CASSMHRSSYEQYF. As DNA, the CDR3 is TGTGCCAGTAGTATGCACAGGAGCTCCTACGAGCAGTACTTC.

V and J are TRBV15 and TRBJ2-7; perhaps TRBD2 as D (6 bases). The V end was cut by 0 bases, the J end by 3 bases, with 12 bases between. This CDR3 is built from 15 residues. In germline, CDR1 is LNHNV, CDR2 YYDKDF (reference sequence). The CDR3 coding sequence is TGTGCCACCAGCAGAGATTCGGCGGGGATCTACGAGCAGTACTTC. The encoded protein is CATSRDSAGIYEQYF.

The genes are TRBV12-1 and TRBJ2-7; TRBD1 is taken as the D call from the table, unchecked against the DNA. TRBV12-1 is given as a pseudogene. The CDR3 sequence is 17 residues long. The CDR3: CANRQGALSSGTYEQYF. The CDR3 bases are TGTGCCAATCGACAGGGGGCCCTTTCTAGCGGCACCTACGAGCAGTACTTC.

This chain connects TRBV4-1 to TRBJ1-5; possibly TRBD1 for D (5 bases). Germline V gene sequence: CDR1 MGHRA, CDR2 YSYEKL. The V end was cut by 1 base, the J end by 6 bases, with 7 bases between. The CDR3 sequence is 13 residues long. CDR3 DNA sequence: TGCGCCAGCAGCCAAGCCGGGGGTCAGCCCCAGCATTTT. Protein sequence: CASSQAGGQPQHF.

The chain combines TRBV3-1 (or the pseudogene TRBV3-2) with TRBJ2-7, with TRBD1 matching 7 bases. V gave up 3 bases and J gave up 2 bases; unmatched junction bases: 4. CDR3 length: 14 amino acids. In germline, CDR1 is LGHDT, CDR2 YNNKEL (reference sequence). The CDR3 sequence: CASSQGQRAYEQYF. CDR3 nucleotide sequence: TGTGCCAGCAGCCAGGGACAGAGGGCCTACGAGCAGTACTTC.

The chain is built from TRBV7-3 and TRBJ1-1; 7 nucleotides match TRBD1. Germline V gives CDR1 SGHTA, CDR2 FQGTGA. The V segment lost 3 bases and the J segment 4 bases; nucleotides outside the gene matches: 5. The CDR3 has 14 residues. CDR3 protein: CASSLTGRPTEAFF. CDR3 coding DNA: TGTGCCAGCAGCTTGACAGGGAGGCCCACTGAAGCTTTCTTT.

V usage is TRBV9 and J usage is TRBJ2-3; 8 positions match TRBD1. V lost 3 bases to trimming and J lost 2 bases; unmatched junction nucleotides: 8. The length of the CDR3 is 16 residues. Germline V lookup: CDR1 SGDLS, CDR2 YYNGEE. The CDR3 DNA is TGTGCCAGCAGCGCGGGGACAGGCCACCCCACAGATACGCAGTATTTT. Its protein product is CASSAGTGHPTDTQYF. The full variable domain, rest sourced from reference TRBV9 and TRBJ2-3, is DSGVTQTPKHLITATGQRVTLRCSPRSGDLSVYWYQQSLDQGLQFLIQYYNGEERAKGNILERFSAQQFPDLHSELNLSSLELGDSALYFCASSAGTGHPTDTQYFGPGTRLTVL.

The chain combines TRBV20-1 with TRBJ2-1; 8 bases line up with TRBD1. The CDR3 loop spans 11 amino acids. CDR1 is DFQATT and CDR2 is SNEGSKA in the germline V gene (reference sequence). The CDR3 sequence: CRIDRGYEQFF. For the CDR3, the DNA is TGCAGAATCGACAGGGGCTATGAGCAGTTCTTC.

V is TRBV7-8 and J is TRBJ2-1; 10 positions match TRBD2. From germline, CDR1 is SGHVS and CDR2 FQNEAQ. The V gene end was trimmed by 1 base and the J gene end by 7 bases; junction bases not matched to a gene: 10. This CDR3 has 17 amino acids. This chain's CDR3 is CASSLGLAGEVGNEQFF. The CDR3 bases are TGTGCCAGCAGCTTAGGGCTAGCGGGAGAAGTGGGGAATGAGCAGTTCTTC.

This clone was detected many times. The rearrangement links TRBV29-1 to TRBJ2-1, with 8 bases lining up with TRBD1. Germline CDR1 is SQVTM and CDR2 is ANQGSEA. V dropped 7 bases and J dropped 8; count of bases not matched to a gene: 7. The CDR3 loop spans 12 amino acids. The CDR3 DNA reads TGCAGCGCCAGGGGGCAGGTCGATGAGCAGTTCTTC. Its translation: CSARGQVDEQFF.

This chain connects TRBV18 to TRBJ2-1; TRBD1 agrees at 11 bases. Germline trimming cut 2 bases from V and 9 bases from J; bases unmatched to any gene: 6. The length of the CDR3 is 15 residues. Germline V gene sequence: CDR1 KGHSH, CDR2 LQKENI. The CDR3 nucleotides are TGTGCCAGCTCACCAGGGACAGGGGGGTCGGTTGAGCAGTTCTTC. Protein sequence: CASSPGTGGSVEQFF.

This rearrangement joins TRBV10-1 to TRBJ2-2; a weak D match, TRBD2 (5 bases). The CDR3 sequence is 15 residues long. Germline-derived CDR1 and CDR2 are WNHNN and SYGVQD (reference sequence). The V end lost 0 bases, the J end lost 8 bases, and 13 bases lay between the germline ends. The CDR3 reads CASSESIGEAGELFF. CDR3 DNA sequence: TGCGCCAGCAGTGAGTCGATCGGGGAAGCTGGGGAGCTGTTTTTT.